This T cell receptor (beta chain) was obtained from a study of blood T cell repertoires in COVID-19. Clones were sequenced by immunoSEQ multiplex PCR, and TCRdb holds only the in-frame ones, with some missing. The profile shows about 150,000 clones, around three quarters of them singletons. Germline V CDR1 and CDR2: SGHKS, YYEKEE (reference sequence). There are 14 residues in the CDR3. V was clipped by 2 bases and J by 4 bases, with 12 bases between them. This chain links TRBV5-5 with TRBJ1-2; maybe TRBD1 (6 bases). The source is an elderly man with acute or convalescent COVID-19. The specimen sequenced was peripheral blood. The CDR3 region has the DNA TGTGCCAGCAGCTTACGGACAGACTCCTATGGCTACACCTTC. This codes for CASSLRTDSYGYTF.